This record concerns one TCR beta chain sequence. The data were obtained in a study of technical replicates of blood from several donors. This CDR3 region has 15 residues. In germline, CDR1 is SGHTA, CDR2 FQGTGA. Trimming at V came to 5 bases and at J to 4 bases, leaving 4 bases not matched to a gene. Sequencing was performed with immunoSEQ multiplex PCR; in TCRdb, only in-frame clones are kept and a portion is missing. The table lists about 56,000 clones, around 95% of them singletons. The specimen sequenced was PBMCs. The chain carries TRBV7-3 and TRBJ2-3, with TRBD2 matching over 12 bases. This sequence was found in a human donor in good health. Some clones in this sample may be carry-over from other donors' samples. The CDR3 here is CASSGRLAGADTQYF. In DNA, the CDR3 is TGTGCCAGCAGCGGACGACTAGCGGGAGCAGATACGCAGTATTTT.